The clone carrying this T cell receptor beta chain has only a few counts. The target antigen is unknown. This entry comes from a study of beta chain features in type 1 diabetes. A single heparinised blood sample, averaging approximately 116 mL, was obtained per donor. It was via CD45RO/CCR7/CD25/CD127/CD95/CD27 that CD4+ naive, central memory, regulatory and stem cell-like memory cells were sorted. V gave up 4 bases and J gave up 0 bases, with 14 bases separating them. The CDR3 extends over 15 amino acids. Germline assignment: CDR1 SGHTS and CDR2 YDEGEE. Sequenced material consisted of expressed TCRB transcripts (all of the isolated RNA was reverse transcribed). Approximately 3.4 million reads, on average, came from each naive, central memory and regulatory T cell sample. The data were produced by immunoSEQ multiplex PCR, yet TCRdb's version contains in-frame clones alone and is incomplete. The sample yields roughly 400,000 clones, 8.5% to 10% seen once.

General observations from the study: More deletions and fewer insertions at VDJ junctions were seen in type 1 diabetes patients. Within each of all four CD4+ subsets, Type 1 diabetes patients had TCRB CDR3s that were moderately but significantly shorter.

This sequence joins TRBV5-8 and TRBJ2-7; the D gene is possibly TRBD1 (5 bases). The source of this sequence is a man aged 25-45 years with type 1 diabetes. Sequences were obtained from central memory CD4+ T cells from blood. Here the CDR3 reads CASSLQAGSSYEQYF. As DNA, the CDR3 is TGTGCCAGCAGCCTACAGGCAGGCAGCTCCTACGAGCAGTACTTC.